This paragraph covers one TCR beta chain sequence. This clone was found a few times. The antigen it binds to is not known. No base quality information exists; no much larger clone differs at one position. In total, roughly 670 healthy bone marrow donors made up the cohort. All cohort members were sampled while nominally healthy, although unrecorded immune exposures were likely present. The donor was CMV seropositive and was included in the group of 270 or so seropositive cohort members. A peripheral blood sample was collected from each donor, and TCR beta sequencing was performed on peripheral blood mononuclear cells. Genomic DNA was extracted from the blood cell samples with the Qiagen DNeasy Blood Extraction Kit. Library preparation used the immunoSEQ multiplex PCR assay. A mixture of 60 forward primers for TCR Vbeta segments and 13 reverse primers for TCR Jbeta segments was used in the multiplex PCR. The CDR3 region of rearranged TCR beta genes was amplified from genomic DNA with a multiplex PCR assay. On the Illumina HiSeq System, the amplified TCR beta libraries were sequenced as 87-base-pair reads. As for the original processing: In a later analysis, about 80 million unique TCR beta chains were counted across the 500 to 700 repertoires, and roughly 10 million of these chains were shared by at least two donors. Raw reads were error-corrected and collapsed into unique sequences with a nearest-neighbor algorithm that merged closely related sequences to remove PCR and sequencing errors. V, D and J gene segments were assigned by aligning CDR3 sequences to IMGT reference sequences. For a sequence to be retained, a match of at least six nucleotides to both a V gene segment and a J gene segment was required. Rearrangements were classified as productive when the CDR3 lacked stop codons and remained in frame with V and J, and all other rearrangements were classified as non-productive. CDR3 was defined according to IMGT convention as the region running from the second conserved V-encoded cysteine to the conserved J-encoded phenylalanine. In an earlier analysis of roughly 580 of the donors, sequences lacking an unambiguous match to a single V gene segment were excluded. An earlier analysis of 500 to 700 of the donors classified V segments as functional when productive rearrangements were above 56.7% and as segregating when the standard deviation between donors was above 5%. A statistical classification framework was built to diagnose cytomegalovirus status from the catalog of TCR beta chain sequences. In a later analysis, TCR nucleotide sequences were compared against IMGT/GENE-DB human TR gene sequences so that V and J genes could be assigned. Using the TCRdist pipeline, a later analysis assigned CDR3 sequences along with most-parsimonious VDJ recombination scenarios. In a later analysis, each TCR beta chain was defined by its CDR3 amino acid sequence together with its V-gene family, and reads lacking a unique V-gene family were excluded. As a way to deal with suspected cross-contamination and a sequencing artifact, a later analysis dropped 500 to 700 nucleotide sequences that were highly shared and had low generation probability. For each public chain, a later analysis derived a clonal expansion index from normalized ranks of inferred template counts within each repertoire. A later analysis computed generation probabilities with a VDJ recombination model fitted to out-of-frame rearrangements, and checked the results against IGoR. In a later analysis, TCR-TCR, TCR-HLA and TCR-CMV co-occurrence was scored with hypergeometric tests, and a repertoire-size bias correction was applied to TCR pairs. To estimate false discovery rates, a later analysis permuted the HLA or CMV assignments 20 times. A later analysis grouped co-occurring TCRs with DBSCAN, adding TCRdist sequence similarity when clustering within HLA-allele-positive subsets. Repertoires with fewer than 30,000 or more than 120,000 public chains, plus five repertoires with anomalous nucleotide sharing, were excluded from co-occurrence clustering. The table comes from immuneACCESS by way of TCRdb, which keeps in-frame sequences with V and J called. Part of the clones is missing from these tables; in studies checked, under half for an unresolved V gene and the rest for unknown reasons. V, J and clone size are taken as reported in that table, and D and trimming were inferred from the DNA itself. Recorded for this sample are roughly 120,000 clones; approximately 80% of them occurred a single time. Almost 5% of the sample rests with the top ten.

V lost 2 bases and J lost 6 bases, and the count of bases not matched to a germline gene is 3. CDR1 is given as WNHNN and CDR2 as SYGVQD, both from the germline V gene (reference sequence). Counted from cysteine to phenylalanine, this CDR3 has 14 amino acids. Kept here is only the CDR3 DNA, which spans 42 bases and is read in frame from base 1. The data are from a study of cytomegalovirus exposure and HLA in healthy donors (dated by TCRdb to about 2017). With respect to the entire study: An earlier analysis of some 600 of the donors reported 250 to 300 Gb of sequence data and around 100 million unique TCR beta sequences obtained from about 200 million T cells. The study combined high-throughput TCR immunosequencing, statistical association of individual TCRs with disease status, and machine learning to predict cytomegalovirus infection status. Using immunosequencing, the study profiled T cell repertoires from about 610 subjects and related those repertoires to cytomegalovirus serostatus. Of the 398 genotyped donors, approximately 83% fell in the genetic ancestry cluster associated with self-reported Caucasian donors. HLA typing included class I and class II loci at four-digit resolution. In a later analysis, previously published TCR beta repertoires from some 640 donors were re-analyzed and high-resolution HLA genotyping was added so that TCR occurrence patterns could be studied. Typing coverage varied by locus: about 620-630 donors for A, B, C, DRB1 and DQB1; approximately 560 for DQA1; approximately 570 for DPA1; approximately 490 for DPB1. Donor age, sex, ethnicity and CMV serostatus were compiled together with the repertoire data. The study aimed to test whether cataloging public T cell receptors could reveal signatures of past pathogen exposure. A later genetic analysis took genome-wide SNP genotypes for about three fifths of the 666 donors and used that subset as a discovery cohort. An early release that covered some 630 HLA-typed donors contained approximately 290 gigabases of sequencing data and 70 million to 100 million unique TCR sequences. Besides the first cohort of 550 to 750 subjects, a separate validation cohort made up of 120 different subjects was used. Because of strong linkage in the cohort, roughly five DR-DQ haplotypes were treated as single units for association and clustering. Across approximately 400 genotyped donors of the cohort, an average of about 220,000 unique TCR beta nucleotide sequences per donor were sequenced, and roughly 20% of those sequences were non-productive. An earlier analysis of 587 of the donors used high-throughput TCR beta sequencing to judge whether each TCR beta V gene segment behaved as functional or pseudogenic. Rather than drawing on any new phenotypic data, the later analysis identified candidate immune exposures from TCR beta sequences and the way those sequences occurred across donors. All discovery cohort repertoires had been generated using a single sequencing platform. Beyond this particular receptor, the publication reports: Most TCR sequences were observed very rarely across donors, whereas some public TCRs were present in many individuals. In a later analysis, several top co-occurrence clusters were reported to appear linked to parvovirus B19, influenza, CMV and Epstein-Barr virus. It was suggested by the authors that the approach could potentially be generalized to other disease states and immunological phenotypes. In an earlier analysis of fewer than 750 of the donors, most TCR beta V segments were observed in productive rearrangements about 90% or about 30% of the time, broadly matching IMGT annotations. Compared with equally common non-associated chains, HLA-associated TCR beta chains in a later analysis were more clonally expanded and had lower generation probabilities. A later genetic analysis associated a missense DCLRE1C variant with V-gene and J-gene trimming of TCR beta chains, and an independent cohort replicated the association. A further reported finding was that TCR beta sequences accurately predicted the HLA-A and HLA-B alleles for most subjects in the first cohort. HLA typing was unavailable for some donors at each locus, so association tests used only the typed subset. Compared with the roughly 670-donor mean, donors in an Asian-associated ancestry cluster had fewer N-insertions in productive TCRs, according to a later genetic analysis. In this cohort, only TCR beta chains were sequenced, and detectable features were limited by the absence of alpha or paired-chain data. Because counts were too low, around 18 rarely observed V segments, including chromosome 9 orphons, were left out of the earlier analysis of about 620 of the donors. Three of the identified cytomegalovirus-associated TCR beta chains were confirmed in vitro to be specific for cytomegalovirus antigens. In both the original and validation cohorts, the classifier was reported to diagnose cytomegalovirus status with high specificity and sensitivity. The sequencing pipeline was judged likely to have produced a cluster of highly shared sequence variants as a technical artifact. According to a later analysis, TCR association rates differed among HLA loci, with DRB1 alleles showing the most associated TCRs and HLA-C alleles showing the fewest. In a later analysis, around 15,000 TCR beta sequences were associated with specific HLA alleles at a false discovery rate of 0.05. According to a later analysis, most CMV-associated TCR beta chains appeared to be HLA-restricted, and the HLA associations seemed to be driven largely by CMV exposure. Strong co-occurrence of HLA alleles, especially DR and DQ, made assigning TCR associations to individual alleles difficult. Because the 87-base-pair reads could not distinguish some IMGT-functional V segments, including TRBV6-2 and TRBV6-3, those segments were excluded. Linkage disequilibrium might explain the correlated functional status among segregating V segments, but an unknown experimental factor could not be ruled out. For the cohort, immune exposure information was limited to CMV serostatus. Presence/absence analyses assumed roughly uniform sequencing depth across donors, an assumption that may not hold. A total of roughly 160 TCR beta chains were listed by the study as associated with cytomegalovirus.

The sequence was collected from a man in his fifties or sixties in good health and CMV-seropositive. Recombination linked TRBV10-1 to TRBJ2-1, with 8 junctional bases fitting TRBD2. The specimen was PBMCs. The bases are TGCGCCAGCAGTGAGGATACTAGCGGCAATGAGCAGTTCTTC. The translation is CASSEDTSGNEQFF.